The 3 T cell receptor beta chains given below trace back to one sample, sequenced in a study of sequential checkpoint blockade in melanoma. Generated by immunoSEQ multiplex PCR, the TCRdb table keeps only in-frame clones and is missing some. This table has fewer than 1,500 clones, 15% to 20% appearing once. Treatment described: randomized to nivolumab then ipilimumab (arm A) or the reverse (arm B). The specimen comprised tumor tissue (inferred from file names), sampled from a patient given nivolumab and ipilimumab in sequence. These receptors were taken from a human donor with melanoma.

The chain has TRBV6-4 and TRBJ2-5; the D gene is possibly TRBD2 (6 bases). This CDR3 spans 11 amino acids. Germline values: CDR1 MRHNA, CDR2 SNTAGT. V shed 6 bases and J shed 9 bases, with 11 bases lying between them. CDR3 in amino acids: CASSDGGAQYF. DNA of the CDR3: TGTGCCAGCAGCGACGGGGGAGCCCAGTACTTC.

This clone has a handful of counts. The chain uses TRBV6-8 and TRBJ2-7; the D gene is possibly TRBD2 (7 bases). CDR3 length: 14 amino acids. CDR1 and CDR2 (germline): MNHGY, SAAAGT. The V gene lost 5 bases and the J gene lost 2 bases, with 13 bases spanning the gap. The CDR3 reads CASSEGRGAYEQYF. CDR3 in DNA: TGTGCCAGCAGTGAGGGGAGGGGGGCCTACGAGCAGTACTTC.

This clone is medium-sized (0.01 to 0.1%) in the sample. The chain links TRBV11-3 to TRBJ2-1; 7 bases line up with TRBD2. Germline V gene sequence: CDR1 SGHNT, CDR2 YENEEA. There are 16 residues in the CDR3. V shed 4 bases and J 5 bases; nucleotides not matched to a gene: 11. The CDR3 bases are TGTGCCAGCAGCTCTGAAGCGGGGATGTTTCACAATGAGCAGTTCTTC. It translates to CASSSEAGMFHNEQFF. The whole variable domain, remainder taken from reference TRBV11-3 and TRBJ2-1, is EAGVVQSPRYKIIEKKQPVAFWCNPISGHNTLYWYLQNLGQGPELLIRYENEEAVDDSQLPKDRFSAERLKGVDSTLKIQPAELGDSAVYLCASSSEAGMFHNEQFFGPGTRLTVL.